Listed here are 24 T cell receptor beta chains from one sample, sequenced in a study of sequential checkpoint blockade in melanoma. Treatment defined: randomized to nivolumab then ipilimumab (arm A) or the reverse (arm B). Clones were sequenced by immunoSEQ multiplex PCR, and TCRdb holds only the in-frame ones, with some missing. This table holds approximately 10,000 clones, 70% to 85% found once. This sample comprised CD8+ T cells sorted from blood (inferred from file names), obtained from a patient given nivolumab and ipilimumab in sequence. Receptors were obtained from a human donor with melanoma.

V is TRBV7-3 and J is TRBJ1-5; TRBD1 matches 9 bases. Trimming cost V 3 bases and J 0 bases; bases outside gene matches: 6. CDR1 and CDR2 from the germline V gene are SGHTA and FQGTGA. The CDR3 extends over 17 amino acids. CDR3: CASSFRDREDSNQPQHF. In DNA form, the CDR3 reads TGTGCCAGCAGCTTCCGGGACAGGGAAGATAGCAATCAGCCCCAGCATTTT.

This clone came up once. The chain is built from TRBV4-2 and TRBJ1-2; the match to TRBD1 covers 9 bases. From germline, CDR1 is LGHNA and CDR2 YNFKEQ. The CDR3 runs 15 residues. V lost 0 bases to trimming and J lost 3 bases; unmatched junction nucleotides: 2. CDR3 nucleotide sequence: TGTGCCAGCAGCCAAGAGACAGGGGGGTACTATGGCTACACCTTC. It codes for CASSQETGGYYGYTF.

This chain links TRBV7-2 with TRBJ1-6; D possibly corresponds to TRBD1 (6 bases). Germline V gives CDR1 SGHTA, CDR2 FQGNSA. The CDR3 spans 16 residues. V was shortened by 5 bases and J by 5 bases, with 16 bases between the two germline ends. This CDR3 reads CASSRVWGRDNSPLHF. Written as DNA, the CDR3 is TGTGCCAGCAGCCGGGTTTGGGGGCGGGATAATTCACCCCTCCACTTT.

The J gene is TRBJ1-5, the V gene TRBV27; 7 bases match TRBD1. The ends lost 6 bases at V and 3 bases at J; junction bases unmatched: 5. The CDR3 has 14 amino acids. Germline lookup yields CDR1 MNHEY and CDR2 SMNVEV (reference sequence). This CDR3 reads CASRPGQNNQPQHF. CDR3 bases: TGTGCCAGCAGACCGGGACAGAACAATCAGCCCCAGCATTTT.

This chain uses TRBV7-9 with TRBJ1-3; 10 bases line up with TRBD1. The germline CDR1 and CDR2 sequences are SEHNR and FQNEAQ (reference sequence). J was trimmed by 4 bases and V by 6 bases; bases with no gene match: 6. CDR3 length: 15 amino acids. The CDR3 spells CASSGPGQGGNTIYF. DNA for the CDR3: TGTGCCAGCAGTGGACCGGGACAGGGGGGAAACACCATATATTTT.

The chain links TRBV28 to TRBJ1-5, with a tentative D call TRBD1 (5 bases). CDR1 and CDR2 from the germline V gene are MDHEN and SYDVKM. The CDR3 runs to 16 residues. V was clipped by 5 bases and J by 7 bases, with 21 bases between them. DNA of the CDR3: TGTGCCAGCAGTCGGGATGCTCGGCCGGGGGAACAGCCCCAGCATTTT. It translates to CASSRDARPGEQPQHF.

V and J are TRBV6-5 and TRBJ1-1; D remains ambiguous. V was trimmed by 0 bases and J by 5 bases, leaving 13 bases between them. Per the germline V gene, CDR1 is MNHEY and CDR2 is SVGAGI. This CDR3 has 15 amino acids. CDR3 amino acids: CASSYSKGVGTEAFF. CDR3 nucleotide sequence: TGTGCCAGCAGTTACTCGAAGGGAGTTGGGACTGAAGCTTTCTTT.

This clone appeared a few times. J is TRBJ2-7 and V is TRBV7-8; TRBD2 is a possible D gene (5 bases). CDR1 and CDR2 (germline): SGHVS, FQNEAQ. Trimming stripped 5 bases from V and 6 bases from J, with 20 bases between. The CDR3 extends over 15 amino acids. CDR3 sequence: CASSLRADSLSEQYF. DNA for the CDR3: TGTGCCAGCAGCCTTAGAGCGGACTCCCTCAGCGAGCAGTACTTC.

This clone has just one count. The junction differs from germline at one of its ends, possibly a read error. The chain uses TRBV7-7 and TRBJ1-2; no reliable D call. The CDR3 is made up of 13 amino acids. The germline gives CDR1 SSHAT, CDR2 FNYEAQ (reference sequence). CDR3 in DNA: TGTGCTAGCAGCCCAACCCCGGGTCGGGGCTACACCTTC. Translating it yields CASSPTPGRGYTF.

The CDR3 DNA reads as TGTGCCAGCAGCCGCCAGAGCCTCAGGGTTGACTATGGCTACACCTTC. Translation gives CASSRQSLRVDYGYTF. The chain has TRBV7-4 and TRBJ1-2; TRBD1 might be the D (5 bases). CDR1 is SGHVT, CDR2 SQSDAQ, per germline. The CDR3 length is 16 residues. Trimming left V 5 bases short and J 3 bases short, with 19 bases between.

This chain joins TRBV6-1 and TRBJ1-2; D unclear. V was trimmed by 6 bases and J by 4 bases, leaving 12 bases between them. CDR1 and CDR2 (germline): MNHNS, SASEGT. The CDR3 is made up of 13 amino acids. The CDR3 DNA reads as TGTGCCAGCAGAGATGAGGGTTTCTATGGCTACACCTTC. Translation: CASRDEGFYGYTF.

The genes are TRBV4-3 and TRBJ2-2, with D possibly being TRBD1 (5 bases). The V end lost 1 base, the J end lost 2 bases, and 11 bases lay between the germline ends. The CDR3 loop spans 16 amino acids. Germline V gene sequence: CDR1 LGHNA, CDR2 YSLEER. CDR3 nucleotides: TGCGCCAGCAGCCAAGGTGCCGACAGAAACACCGGGGAGCTGTTTTTT. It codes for CASSQGADRNTGELFF.

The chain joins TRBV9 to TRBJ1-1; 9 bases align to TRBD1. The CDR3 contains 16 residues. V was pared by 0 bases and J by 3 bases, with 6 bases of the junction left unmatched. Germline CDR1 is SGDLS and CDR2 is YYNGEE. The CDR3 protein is CASSVGLQGAYTEAFF. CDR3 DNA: TGTGCCAGCAGCGTAGGGTTACAGGGGGCGTACACTGAAGCTTTCTTT.

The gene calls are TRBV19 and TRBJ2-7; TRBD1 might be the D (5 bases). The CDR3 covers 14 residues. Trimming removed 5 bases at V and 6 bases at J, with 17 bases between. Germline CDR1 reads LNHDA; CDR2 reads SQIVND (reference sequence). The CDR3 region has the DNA TGTGCCAGTAGTCGACAAGCCAGGGCCCTCGAGCAGTACTTC. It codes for CASSRQARALEQYF.

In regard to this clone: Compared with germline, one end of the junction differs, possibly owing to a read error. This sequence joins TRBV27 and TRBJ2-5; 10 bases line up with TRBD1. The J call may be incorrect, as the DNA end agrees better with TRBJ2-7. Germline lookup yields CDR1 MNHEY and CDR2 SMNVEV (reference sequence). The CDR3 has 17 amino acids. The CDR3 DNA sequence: TGTGCCAGCAGTTTCTCGTACCCGGGACAGGGGTCCTCCGAGCAGTACTTC. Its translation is CASSFSYPGQGSSEQYF.

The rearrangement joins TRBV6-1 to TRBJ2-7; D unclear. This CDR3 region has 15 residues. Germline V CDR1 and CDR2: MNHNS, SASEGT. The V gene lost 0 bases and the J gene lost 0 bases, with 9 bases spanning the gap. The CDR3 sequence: CASSEAETRSYEQYF. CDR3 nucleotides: TGTGCCAGCAGTGAAGCAGAGACTCGCTCCTACGAGCAGTACTTC.

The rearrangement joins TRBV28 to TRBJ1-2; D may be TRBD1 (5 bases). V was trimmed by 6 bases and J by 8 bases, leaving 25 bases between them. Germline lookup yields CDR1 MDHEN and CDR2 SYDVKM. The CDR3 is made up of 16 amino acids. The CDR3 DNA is TGTGCCAGCAGATCAGGGCGGACGAACGACGTGGGAGGCTACACCTTC. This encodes CASRSGRTNDVGGYTF.

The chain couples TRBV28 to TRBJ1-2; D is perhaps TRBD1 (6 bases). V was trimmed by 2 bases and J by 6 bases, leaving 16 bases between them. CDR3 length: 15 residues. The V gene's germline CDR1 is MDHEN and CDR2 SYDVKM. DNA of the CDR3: TGTGCCAGCAGTTTACAGGGGTCCAGGAGGAATGGCTACACCTTC. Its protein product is CASSLQGSRRNGYTF.

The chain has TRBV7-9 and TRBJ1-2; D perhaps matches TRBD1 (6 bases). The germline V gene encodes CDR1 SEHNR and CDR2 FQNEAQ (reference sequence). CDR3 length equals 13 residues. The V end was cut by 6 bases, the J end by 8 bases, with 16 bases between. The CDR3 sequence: CASSSTGSLGYTF. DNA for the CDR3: TGTGCCAGCAGTTCTACAGGGTCGTTGGGCTACACCTTC.

CDR3 protein: CASSRSIGLGGNQPQHF. Written as DNA, the CDR3 is TGTGCCAGCAGCCGGTCGATTGGGCTTGGAGGTAATCAGCCCCAGCATTTT. J is TRBJ1-5 and V is TRBV16, with D uncertain. Trimming stripped 4 bases from V and 4 bases from J, with 20 bases between. The CDR3 is 17 amino acids. Germline CDR1 reads KGHSY; CDR2 reads FQNENV.

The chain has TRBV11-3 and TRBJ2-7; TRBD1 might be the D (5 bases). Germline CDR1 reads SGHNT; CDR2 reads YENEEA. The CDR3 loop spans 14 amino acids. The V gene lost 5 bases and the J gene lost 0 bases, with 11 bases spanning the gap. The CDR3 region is CASSDRDLSYEQYF. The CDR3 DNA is TGTGCCAGCAGCGACAGAGACCTCTCCTACGAGCAGTACTTC.

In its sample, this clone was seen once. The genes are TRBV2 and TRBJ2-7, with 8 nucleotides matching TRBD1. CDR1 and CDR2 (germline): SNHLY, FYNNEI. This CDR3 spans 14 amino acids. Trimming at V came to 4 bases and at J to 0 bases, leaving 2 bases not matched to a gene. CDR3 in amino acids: CASSGDRSSYEQYF. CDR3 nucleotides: TGTGCCAGCAGTGGGGACAGGAGCTCCTACGAGCAGTACTTC.

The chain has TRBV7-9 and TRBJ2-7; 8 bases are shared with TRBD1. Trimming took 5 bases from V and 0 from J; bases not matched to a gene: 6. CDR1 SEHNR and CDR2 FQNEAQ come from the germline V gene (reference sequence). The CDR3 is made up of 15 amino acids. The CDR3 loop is CASSTGQGYSYEQYF. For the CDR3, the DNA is TGTGCCAGCAGCACAGGACAGGGTTACTCCTACGAGCAGTACTTC.

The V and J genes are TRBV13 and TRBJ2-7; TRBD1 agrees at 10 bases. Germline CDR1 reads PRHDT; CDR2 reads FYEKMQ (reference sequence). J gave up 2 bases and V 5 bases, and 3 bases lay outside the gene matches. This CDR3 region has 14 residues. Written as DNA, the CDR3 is TGTGCCAGCAGCACCGGGACAGGGGCCTACGAGCAGTACTTC. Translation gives CASSTGTGAYEQYF.